Sequencing of this TCR beta chain was carried out in a study of cytomegalovirus exposure and HLA in healthy donors. The PCR used 60 Vbeta and 13 Jbeta primers. Sequenced by immunoSEQ multiplex PCR; TCRdb stores in-frame clones only, minus some. This sample's clone table lists about 77,000 clones. Worth noting for this clone: Antigen unknown.

General observations from the study: Researchers counted around 160 TCR beta chains as cytomegalovirus-associated. In vitro confirmation showed a few CMV-associated chains to be CMV antigen specific. Presence/absence analyses treated sequencing depth as roughly uniform across donors. In the analysis, some V segments, TRBV6-2 and TRBV6-3 included, were excluded as indistinguishable.

Trimming stripped 4 bases from V and 4 bases from J, with 17 bases between. CDR1 is LNHDA, CDR2 SQIVND, per germline (reference sequence). CDR3 size: 16 residues. This clonotype originated in a man between 50 and 59 years old in good health and CMV-seropositive. The sequenced material came from PBMCs. V is TRBV19 and J is TRBJ1-5; D is ambiguous. The CDR3 protein is CASSTMRPGSNQPQHF. The CDR3 bases are TGTGCCAGTAGTACCATGAGGCCCGGGTCAAATCAGCCCCAGCATTTT.